This T cell receptor beta chain was captured in a study of CD8 T cells in Susac syndrome. Study-level points and caveats: By the study's own acknowledgment, its TCR sequencing and HLA analysis included relatively few individuals.

CDR3 length: 19 amino acids. Trimming cost V 4 bases and J 1 base; bases outside gene matches: 17. Germline CDR1 SGHRS, CDR2 YFSETQ. An amount of RNA that ranged from roughly 0.45 to 1 ug was reverse transcribed with random hexamers. Coverage of TCR beta CDR3 amplification by immunoSEQ multiplex PCR extended to 54 Vbeta and 13 Jbeta. Via MiXCR, TCRdb re-called the immunoSEQ multiplex PCR reads, giving one row per CDR3 protein. The table records 300,000 to 350,000 distinct CDR3 sequences, about 91% of them present only once. Sequencing of TCR beta was carried out in blood CD8+ and CD4+ T cells. Negative isolation yielded CD4+ and CD8+ T cells, and FACS enriched TEMRA cells. On this clonotype: The antigen remains unidentified.

The chain links TRBV5-1 to TRBJ2-4; TRBD2 matches 7 bases. Material for sequencing was CD4+ T cells from PBMCs. The receptor comes from a human donor with multiple sclerosis. In nucleotides, the CDR3 is TGCGCCAGCAGCCCCGTCCGGGAGGTAACGAAATTGGCCAAAAACATTCAGTACTTC. This translates into CASSPVREVTKLAKNIQYF.